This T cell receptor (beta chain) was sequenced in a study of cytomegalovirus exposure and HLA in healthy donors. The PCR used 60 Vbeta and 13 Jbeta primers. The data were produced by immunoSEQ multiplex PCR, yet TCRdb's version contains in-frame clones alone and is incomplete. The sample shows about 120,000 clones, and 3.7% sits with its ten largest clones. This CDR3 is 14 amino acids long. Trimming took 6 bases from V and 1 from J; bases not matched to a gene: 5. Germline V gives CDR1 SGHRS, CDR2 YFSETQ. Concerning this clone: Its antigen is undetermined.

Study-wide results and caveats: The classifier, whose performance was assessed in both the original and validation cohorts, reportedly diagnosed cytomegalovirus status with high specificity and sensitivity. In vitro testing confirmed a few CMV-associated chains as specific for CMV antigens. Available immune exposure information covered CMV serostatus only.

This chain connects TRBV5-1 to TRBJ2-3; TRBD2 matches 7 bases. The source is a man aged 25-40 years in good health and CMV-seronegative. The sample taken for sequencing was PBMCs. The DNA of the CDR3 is TGCGCCAGCACCCAGGGAGGGGGCACAGATACGCAGTATTTT. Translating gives CASTQGGGTDTQYF.